One and the same sample provided the 14 T cell receptor beta chains below, sequenced in a study of stem cell transplantation in POMP-related autoinflammatory disease. Generated by immunoSEQ multiplex PCR, the TCRdb table keeps only in-frame clones and is missing some. The sample holds under 2,500 clones, around 86% seen once. Sequencing was performed on Tregs from PBMCs, taken after stem cell transplantation. The receptors stem from a human patient with POMP-related autoinflammation and immune dysregulation (PRAID). Some of the T cells may derive from the graft donor.

J is TRBJ1-1 and V is TRBV12-3 or TRBV12-4, with D possibly being TRBD1 (5 bases). Trimming cost V 6 bases and J 4 bases, with 12 bases left between them. The CDR3 covers 13 residues. This CDR3 reads CASSFLGGTEAFF. The DNA for the CDR3 is TGTGCCAGCAGCTTCCTCGGGGGCACTGAAGCTTTCTTT.

The chain recombines TRBV4-1 with TRBJ1-2; D unresolved. CDR1 MGHRA and CDR2 YSYEKL come from the germline V gene. The CDR3 contains 13 residues. The V end was cut by 0 bases, the J end by 7 bases, with 9 bases between. CDR3 DNA: TGCGCCAGCAGCCAAGATGGGAGACTTGGCTACACCTTC. Encoded protein: CASSQDGRLGYTF.

The gene calls are TRBV11-3 and TRBJ2-2; TRBD2 is a possible D gene (6 bases). Germline assignment: CDR1 SGHNT and CDR2 YENEEA. Trimming stripped 3 bases from V and 1 base from J, with 6 bases between. This CDR3 has 14 amino acids. CDR3 sequence: CASSLGGNTGELFF. CDR3 DNA: TGTGCCAGCAGCTTGGGAGGGAACACCGGGGAGCTGTTTTTT.

This rearrangement joins TRBV4-1 to TRBJ1-3; D is perhaps TRBD1 (6 bases). Germline-derived CDR1 and CDR2 are MGHRA and YSYEKL. This CDR3 spans 15 amino acids. V shed 1 base and J shed 6 bases, with 13 bases lying between them. In DNA form, the CDR3 reads TGCGCCAGCAGCCAAGTAGGGGGGTGGGAAAACACCATATATTTT. Protein product: CASSQVGGWENTIYF.

The J gene is TRBJ2-1, the V gene TRBV3-1 (or the pseudogene TRBV3-2); TRBD1 matches at 9 bases. CDR3 length: 16 residues. Losses at the gene ends were 4 bases for V and 4 bases for J; bases not matched to a gene: 8. Germline-derived CDR1 and CDR2 are LGHDT and YNNKEL (reference sequence). CDR3 protein: CASSLTAGTGYNEQFF. CDR3 nucleotide sequence: TGTGCCAGCAGCCTTACCGCCGGGACAGGGTACAATGAGCAGTTCTTC.

This clone occurred once. This chain connects TRBV5-1 to TRBJ2-1; 9 bases match TRBD1. With 0 bases clipped from V and 3 bases from J, the junction kept 1 base outside the gene matches. Germline V lookup: CDR1 SGHRS, CDR2 YFSETQ. The CDR3 has 15 residues. Written as DNA, the CDR3 is TGCGCCAGCAGCTTGGAGGGACAGGGCTACAATGAGCAGTTCTTC. It translates to CASSLEGQGYNEQFF.

The rearrangement links TRBV7-9 to TRBJ2-3, with D possibly matching TRBD2 (6 bases). The CDR3 totals 14 residues. CDR1 is SEHNR and CDR2 is FQNEAQ in the germline V gene (reference sequence). The V gene lost 3 bases and the J gene lost 7 bases, with 14 bases spanning the gap. The CDR3 sequence: CASSFSAGGNTQYF. CDR3 coding DNA: TGTGCCAGCAGCTTTTCGGCTGGGGGGAATACGCAGTATTTT.

This sequence joins TRBV5-1 and TRBJ2-1; TRBD2 aligns across 13 bases. Germline assignment: CDR1 SGHRS and CDR2 YFSETQ. The CDR3 runs 17 residues. Trimming cost V 4 bases and J 4 bases; bases outside gene matches: 8. The CDR3 protein is CASSRQGLAGYYNEQFF. Written as DNA, the CDR3 is TGCGCCAGCAGCCGACAGGGACTAGCGGGGTATTACAATGAGCAGTTCTTC. The full variable domain, with the rest looked up from reference TRBV5-1 and TRBJ2-1, is KAGVTQTPRYLIKTRGQQVTLSCSPISGHRSVSWYQQTPGQGLQFLFEYFSETQRNKGNFPGRFSGRQFSNSRSEMNVSTLELGDSALYLCASSRQGLAGYYNEQFFGPGTRLTVL.

A few counts support this clone. DNA of the CDR3: TGCGCCAGCAGCTTGGGAGGGGCGGAGAATTCACCCCTCCACTTT. Translation: CASSLGGAENSPLHF. The gene calls are TRBV5-1 and TRBJ1-6, with D possibly TRBD1 on 5 matching bases. This CDR3 comprises 15 residues. V lost 0 bases and J lost 7, with 11 bases in between. The germline gives CDR1 SGHRS, CDR2 YFSETQ.

V gene TRBV7-3 combines with J gene TRBJ2-2; D may be TRBD2 (5 bases). The germline gives CDR1 SGHTA, CDR2 FQGTGA. This CDR3 region has 15 residues. V lost 4 bases and J 4 bases, leaving 13 bases between the germline ends. The CDR3 region has the DNA TGTGCCAGCAGCTCGCTCGCGGGTGCCACCGGGGAGCTGTTTTTT. Protein: CASSSLAGATGELFF.

The chain couples TRBV11-2 to TRBJ2-7; tentatively, D is TRBD1 (6 bases). CDR1 is SGHAT and CDR2 is FQNNGV in the germline V gene. V was trimmed by 2 bases and J by 6 bases, leaving 14 bases between them. This CDR3 contains 14 residues. CDR3 sequence reads: CASSLYAGDAEQYF. The CDR3 DNA reads TGTGCCAGCAGCTTATACGCAGGGGATGCCGAGCAGTACTTC.

The chain carries TRBV12-3 or TRBV12-4 and TRBJ1-5; D remains unclear. V dropped 1 base and J dropped 9 bases, with 7 bases sitting between them. This CDR3 spans 12 amino acids. The CDR3, as DNA: TGTGCCAGCAGTTTAGAGATGGGGCCCCAGCATTTT. This codes for CASSLEMGPQHF.

The chain recombines TRBV6-5 with TRBJ1-6; possibly TRBD1 for D (6 bases). Trimming stripped 6 bases from V and 0 bases from J, with 6 bases between. The CDR3 is 14 amino acids. Looked up from germline, CDR1 is MNHEY and CDR2 is SVGAGI. The CDR3 region has the DNA TGTGCCAGCAGAGGGGGCTCCTATAATTCACCCCTCCACTTT. Protein sequence: CASRGGSYNSPLHF.

This chain uses TRBV27 with TRBJ2-3; D is possibly TRBD1 (5 bases). Germline V gene lookup returns CDR1 MNHEY and CDR2 SMNVEV (reference sequence). The V gene lost 8 bases and the J gene lost 2 bases, with 14 bases spanning the gap. The CDR3 length is 14 residues. The CDR3 spells CASQKGPYTDTQYF. Written as DNA, the CDR3 is TGTGCCAGCCAAAAGGGGCCTTACACAGATACGCAGTATTTT.